This T cell receptor beta chain was recorded in a study of shared clonotypes between healthy human individuals (TCRdb year 2020). Some background on the complete study: A couple of women and a few men aged 18 to 49 years were included in the cohort. Each donor's leukapheresis produced roughly between roughly 0.9 and 9 billion PBMCs. The study deeply sequenced blood TCR repertoires of roughly five healthy adults to estimate repertoire size and the extent of clonotype sharing between individuals. Per donor, three plates each were used for CD4 naive and CD4 memory, two for CD8 naive, and one for CD8 memory. Different laboratories and diverse techniques were used to prepare libraries and sequence TCR repertoires, to increase sequencing depth and limit assay-specific biases.

TCR CDR3 regions were amplified from genomic DNA by multiplex PCR using the deep immunoSEQ assay. Genomic DNA extracted from each cell subset was distributed evenly over all wells of several immunoSEQ 96-well plates, and each plate served as one replicate. Each replicate PCR for sorted subsets received about 200 ng genomic DNA, equal to around 32,000 T cell genomes. Purified libraries were measured with a Qubit 3.0 fluorometer, size-checked on a Bioanalyzer 2100, and measured again with the KAPA Library Quantification kit. Every immunoSEQ 96-well plate was sequenced on a separate single-read 150-cycle Illumina NextSeq 550 flow cell. The paper's processing steps were these. The immunoSEQ output contained only junctional sequences without quality scores, so filtering could not match that applied to full-length reads. Sequences were annotated with PyIR, a Python wrapper for IgBLAST v1.9, and V/J genes and CDR3 were assigned using IMGT germline references. Reads were filtered out if the reads had weak V/J assignments (E-value above 1e-6), no CDR3, stop codons, out-of-frame junctions, or ambiguous translated residues. V3J clonotypes were defined by identical inferred V gene, J gene, and CDR3 amino acid sequence. To compute the percentage overlap between repertoires, the number of shared unique clonotypes was divided by the size of the smaller repertoire. Richness of each repertoire was evaluated using RTK rarefaction, the Chao1 estimator, and Recon v2.1 estimates of unobserved clonotypes. For all TCRbeta clonotypes obtained by the gDNA method from several donors, generation probabilities were computed with OLGA. The immuneACCESS repertoire file appears here via TCRdb, limited to in-frame rearrangements. These files lack a portion of the clones; in checked studies, under half of the deficit traces to unresolved V genes, and the cause of the others is not known. V and J calls and clone size are as listed in that table; D and trimming were resolved from the DNA. In all, the sample holds around 1.9 million clones, and around 93% of those were seen once. Roughly 1.7% of the sample goes to the ten largest clones.

Including cysteine and phenylalanine, the CDR3 has 17 amino acids. Here the CDR3 DNA is all that survives: 51 bases in frame from base 1. From V the trimming removes 7 bases and from J it removes 3 bases, while the gene matches leave 9 bases of the junction unaccounted for. Based on the germline V gene, the CDR1 and CDR2 sequences are MDHEN and SYDVKM. CD8 naive samples were obtained by positive selection for CCR7 among CD45RO-negative cells, yielding a CD45RA+CCR7+ population from which TemRA cells were excluded. Healthy HIV-negative adults with no recently reported acute infections or vaccinations were included as donors. Only Caucasian adults living in Nashville, Tennessee, USA were represented among the donors. Blood was collected by leukapheresis, and PBMCs were isolated by Ficoll-Histopaque density gradient centrifugation and then cryopreserved in liquid nitrogen vapor phase. Analytical flow cytometry was used to check the purity and quantity of every magnetically sorted T cell population. Each sorted fraction had its genomic DNA isolated and then quantified by UV absorbance on a Nanodrop 2000c.

About this clone itself: Its recognized antigen is unknown. One base away there is no much larger clone; base qualities are not given.

Study-wide findings and limitations: Sharing across several donors was observed for about 5% of naive CD4, less than 4% of naive CD8, about 2.3% of memory CD4, and over 0.3% of memory CD8 clonotypes. Rarefaction of sorted-subset datasets indicated incomplete sequencing despite the large sequencing depth. Higher generation probabilities were observed for clonotypes shared by all four sorted-subset donors than for non-shared clonotypes. Based on pairwise subsampling, the degree of clonotype sharing among donors was expected to be affected by sequencing depth. Sampling was limited to blood, and TCR repertoires in tissue likely differ from TCR repertoires in blood. Larger estimated clonotype richness was generally found for naive subsets than for memory subsets. Because the study included only a small number of donors, the genetic and exposure-history diversity represented was limited.

This sequence originates from a man aged 18 to 35 in good health. Some clones in this sample may be carry-over from other donors' samples. The sequencing input was naive CD8+ T cells from PBMCs. The sample's cell subset or site label, in plain terms: CD45RA+CCR7+. The V and J genes are TRBV28 and TRBJ2-1; 13 of the junction bases match TRBD2. The nucleotide sequence reads as follows: TGTGCCAGCATCCCTTATTGGACTAGCGGGAGCTACAATGAGCAGTTCTTC. It is translated as CASIPYWTSGSYNEQFF.